The source of this T cell receptor (beta chain) is a study of T cell responses to AZD1222 COVID-19 vaccine. As for the study in general: Pooling of second doses given at about 4 or about 12 weeks was done.

Turning to this clone: Its antigen is unidentified.

General study findings and limits: Clonal diversity may have been underestimated in mostly white British donors. The study found vaccine-associated CD4 TCRs spanning spike, dominant at 160-218 and 743-854.

The ends lost 3 bases at V and 9 bases at J; junction bases unmatched: 11. From germline, CDR1 is SGHNT and CDR2 YYREEE (reference sequence). The CDR3 is made up of 15 amino acids. Clones were read by immunoSEQ multiplex PCR, and TCRdb kept only the in-frame ones, dropping some. Of roughly 110,000 clones in the sample, around 90% are singletons; the top ten hold about 20%. The chain links TRBV5-4 to TRBJ1-4; 7 bases are a match to TRBD1. This clonotype was sampled from an adult in good health. Material: peripheral blood, obtained on day 0 of AZD1222 vaccination. The CDR3 coding sequence is TGTGCCAGCAGCTCGGGAGACAGGGCGCGGCAAAAACTGTTTTTT. Translating it yields CASSSGDRARQKLFF.